Below, 10 T cell receptor beta chains from the same sample are listed, as sequenced in a study of T-cell memory formation after mild COVID-19. TCRdb itself ran the 5' RACE reads through MiXCR, one entry per CDR3 protein. The table has roughly 550,000 distinct CDR3 sequences, roughly 20% seen once. The sequencing input was PBMCs or a T cell subset sorted from them (not recorded which). The receptors stem from an adult woman who had mild COVID-19 (a few samples of this study predate the infection). Cell type and time point are not known.

V gene TRBV20-1 combines with J gene TRBJ2-7, with D perhaps assigned TRBD1 or TRBD2 (5 bases each). This CDR3 has 13 amino acids. In germline, CDR1 is DFQATT, CDR2 SNEGSKA (reference sequence). Trimming took 1 base from V and 3 from J, leaving 10 bases between them. The CDR3 here is CSARGGASYEQYF. DNA of the CDR3: TGCAGTGCTAGAGGAGGGGCCAGCTACGAGCAGTACTTC.

This clonotype was recorded many times. This chain joins TRBV7-9 and TRBJ2-4, with 12 bases fitting TRBD2. There are 16 residues in the CDR3. Germline CDR1 is SEHNR and CDR2 is FQNEAQ (reference sequence). Unmatched junction bases numbered 8, after V lost 3 bases and J lost 8 bases. This CDR3 reads CASSFGLAGTADIQYF. The CDR3 DNA is TGTGCCAGCAGCTTCGGACTAGCGGGGACTGCAGACATTCAGTACTTC. Full variable domain (rest looked up from reference TRBV7-9 and TRBJ2-4): DTGVSQNPRHKITKRGQNVTFRCDPISEHNRLYWYRQTLGQGPEFLTYFQNEAQLEKSRLLSDRFSAERPKGSFSTLEIQRTEQGDSAMYLCASSFGLAGTADIQYFGAGTRLSVL.

The V gene is TRBV20-1, the J gene TRBJ2-2, with a weak D call TRBD1 (6 bases). This CDR3 is 15 amino acids long. Trimming took off 1 base at V and 1 base at J, with 10 bases between the two ends. From germline, CDR1 is DFQATT and CDR2 SNEGSKA (reference sequence). The CDR3, as DNA: TGCAGTGCTAGAGTCGGCAGGGGGAACACCGGGGAGCTGTTTTTT. It specifies CSARVGRGNTGELFF.

There are a few counts of this clonotype. J is TRBJ2-7 and V is TRBV12-3 or TRBV12-4; TRBD2 matches 8 bases. V shed 5 bases, J shed 3 bases, and the junction held 12 bases outside the gene matches. This CDR3 contains 16 residues. CDR3 DNA sequence: TGTGCCAGCAGTACACGAAGCGGGAGCACCGACTACGAGCAGTACTTC. The encoded protein is CASSTRSGSTDYEQYF.

Many counts were recorded for this clonotype. This chain joins TRBV3-1 and TRBJ2-1; 10 positions match TRBD2. V was clipped by 1 base and J by 2 bases; unmatched bases: 2. The CDR3 is made up of 16 amino acids. Per the germline V gene, CDR1 is LGHDT and CDR2 is YNNKEL (reference sequence). The CDR3 loop reads CASSQGAGGPYNEQFF. The CDR3 bases are TGTGCCAGCAGCCAAGGAGCGGGGGGGCCCTACAATGAGCAGTTCTTC.

The chain is built from TRBV5-6 and TRBJ2-7, with unresolved D. Trimming cost V 4 bases and J 2 bases, with 13 bases left between them. The length of the CDR3 is 14 residues. Germline lookup yields CDR1 SGHDT and CDR2 YYEEEE. The CDR3 is CASSQNLRAYEQYF. CDR3 in DNA: TGTGCCAGCAGCCAAAACCTAAGGGCCTACGAGCAGTACTTC. The full variable domain, its missing parts supplied by reference TRBV5-6 and TRBJ2-7, is DAGVTQSPTHLIKTRGQQVTLRCSPKSGHDTVSWYQQALGQGPQFIFQYYEEEERQRGNFPDRFSGHQFPNYSSELNVNALLLGDSALYLCASSQNLRAYEQYFGPGTRLTVT.

The rearrangement uses TRBV6-5 and TRBJ2-7; D not resolved. Germline V lookup: CDR1 MNHEY, CDR2 SVGAGI. The CDR3 contains 11 residues. Trimming stripped 5 bases from V and 5 bases from J, with 7 bases between. DNA of the CDR3: TGTGCCAGCAGTCACGGCCACGAGCAGTACTTC. Its protein product is CASSHGHEQYF.

This clonotype has a handful of counts. V gene TRBV6-2 or TRBV6-3 combines with J gene TRBJ2-1; D uncertain. Per germline, CDR1 MNHEY and CDR2 SVGEGT. The CDR3 is 15 amino acids. V shed 2 bases and J shed 5 bases, with 13 bases lying between them. CDR3 in amino acids: CASSYSERMNNEQFF. Here the CDR3 DNA reads TGTGCCAGCAGTTACAGTGAGAGGATGAACAATGAGCAGTTCTTC.

There are a few counts of this clonotype. This chain connects TRBV7-2 to TRBJ2-5; 8 bases fit TRBD2. This CDR3 comprises 16 residues. From germline, CDR1 is SGHTA and CDR2 FQGNSA. Trimming at V came to 5 bases and at J to 5 bases, leaving 13 bases not matched to a gene. This chain's CDR3 is CASSQSRSGRLETQYF. For the CDR3, the DNA is TGTGCCAGCAGCCAGAGCCGGAGCGGGAGACTGGAGACCCAGTACTTC.

This chain's CDR3 is CASSLAPTVNTEAFF. In nucleotides, the CDR3 is TGTGCCAGCAGTTTAGCACCGACAGTGAACACTGAAGCTTTCTTT. The chain joins TRBV12-3 or TRBV12-4 to TRBJ1-1; weak D call: TRBD1 (5 bases). This CDR3 has 15 amino acids. The V and J ends lost 0 bases and 0 bases respectively, with 8 bases between them.